This paragraph covers one T cell receptor beta chain sequence. Antigen unknown. Here immunoSEQ multiplex PCR was the method, and the copy in TCRdb shows in-frame clones only, minus some. The sample includes roughly 2 million clones, approximately 94% seen only once; the top ten take about 1.1%. As defined, naive CD8 cells were CD45RO-negative and positively selected for CCR7, with terminally differentiated effector memory CD45RA+ cells excluded. All of the donors resided in Nashville, Tennessee, and each was a Caucasian adult. The data were taken from a study of shared clonotypes between healthy human individuals. Whole-study results and caveats: Generation probabilities were higher for clonotypes shared across all four sorted-subset donors than for unshared ones. The naive CD4 repertoires of a few donors were compared, and approximately 4.7% of clonotypes were shared. The donor pool, a small one, limited the genetic and exposure-history diversity represented.

With 7 bases removed from V and 0 bases from J, the gap between germline ends came to 12 bases. CDR3 length equals 15 residues. In germline, CDR1 is SNHLY, CDR2 FYNNEI. The chain couples TRBV2 to TRBJ1-4; no reliable D call. The sequenced material came from naive CD8+ T cells sorted from blood. This sequence originates from a man younger than 35 in good health. The CDR3 nucleotides are TGTGCCAGCACCCAGGACGGCGCAACTAATGAAAAACTGTTTTTT. Its protein is CASTQDGATNEKLFF.